Shown below are 7 T cell receptor beta chains from a single sample sequenced in a study of shared clonotypes between healthy human individuals. Naive-designated CD8 cells lacked CD45RO, were positively enriched for CCR7, and omitted terminally differentiated effector memory CD45RA+ cells. Data came from immunoSEQ multiplex PCR; TCRdb stores just in-frame clones and leaves some out. The sample includes about 580,000 clones, 95% to 98% of them seen just once. Specimen: naive CD8+ T cells sorted from blood. Source of these receptors: a man aged 30 to 39 in good health.

The chain uses TRBV5-8 and TRBJ1-2, with a tentative D call TRBD1 (5 bases). Trimming removed 3 bases at V and 8 bases at J, with 20 bases between. Germline CDR1 and CDR2: SGHTS and YDEGEE. CDR3 length: 15 amino acids. CDR3 loop: CASSWGVSGREGYTF. The DNA for the CDR3 is TGTGCCAGCAGCTGGGGTGTGTCAGGGCGAGAAGGCTACACCTTC.

The rearrangement links TRBV7-9 to TRBJ1-5; D is perhaps TRBD1 (5 bases). CDR1 is SEHNR and CDR2 is FQNEAQ in the germline V gene (reference sequence). The germline V and J ends were trimmed by 2 bases and 7 bases, with 18 bases remaining between them. This CDR3 has 16 residues. Here the CDR3 reads CASSLTSAGGRQPQHF. CDR3 nucleotides: TGTGCCAGCAGCTTAACGAGCGCGGGGGGGAGACAGCCCCAGCATTTT.

The chain has TRBV27 and TRBJ2-7; TRBD1 matches 9 bases. Germline CDR1 MNHEY, CDR2 SMNVEV (reference sequence). J was trimmed by 5 bases and V by 6 bases; bases with no gene match: 14. The CDR3 consists of 16 residues. The chain's CDR3 is CASRDLGGQGNHEQYF. Here the CDR3 DNA reads TGTGCCAGCAGAGATCTCGGGGGACAGGGTAACCACGAGCAGTACTTC.

A single count supports this clone. This chain connects TRBV30 to TRBJ1-2; no reliable D call. The V end was cut by 0 bases, the J end by 8 bases, with 10 bases between. The germline CDR1 and CDR2 sequences are GTSNPN and SVGIG (reference sequence). The CDR3 runs 12 residues. CDR3 coding DNA: TGTGCCTGGAGTGTGGGGAGCGAGGGCTACACCTTC. Encoded protein: CAWSVGSEGYTF. The full variable domain, with the rest looked up from reference TRBV30 and TRBJ1-2, is SQTIHQWPATLVQPVGSPLSLECTVEGTSNPNLYWYRQAAGRGLQLLFYSVGIGQISSEVPQNLSASRPQDRQFILSSKKLLLSDSGFYLCAWSVGSEGYTFGSGTRLTVV.

The chain recombines TRBV6-1 with TRBJ2-4; tentatively, D is TRBD2 (5 bases). This CDR3 comprises 16 residues. Trimming removed 1 base from V and 0 bases from J, with 10 bases in between. In germline, CDR1 is MNHNS, CDR2 SASEGT. CDR3 amino acids: CASSEVHGLAKNIQYF. The DNA for the CDR3 is TGTGCCAGCAGTGAAGTACACGGACTAGCCAAAAACATTCAGTACTTC.

The chain recombines TRBV7-6 with TRBJ2-1; D not resolved. V was trimmed by 3 bases and J by 2 bases, leaving 20 bases between them. Germline CDR1 reads SGHVS; CDR2 reads FNYEAQ. CDR3 length equals 18 residues. Written as DNA, the CDR3 is TGTGCCAGCAGCTTCGGGTCCCGCCGCCAGGACCCCTACAATGAGCAGTTCTTC. Translation gives CASSFGSRRQDPYNEQFF.

Details on this clone: Other DNA sequences of this sample code for an identical CDR3. The CDR3 sequence is CASSQDLAYEQYF. The CDR3, as DNA: TGCGCCAGCAGCCAAGACTTAGCCTACGAGCAGTACTTC. This sequence joins TRBV4-3 and TRBJ2-7; D unresolved. Germline CDR1 and CDR2: LGHNA and YSLEER. V gave up 0 bases and J gave up 2 bases, with 5 bases separating them. The CDR3 length is 13 residues.